The entry that follows covers one T cell receptor (beta chain) sequence. This entry belongs to a study of blood T cell repertoires in COVID-19. Study as a whole: PBMCs, B-cell-depleted T cells, or T cells provided the cDNA or gDNA that made up the material.

As processed by the authors: The assay estimated nucleated cells by amplifying reference gene primers. Sequenced by immunoSEQ multiplex PCR; TCRdb stores in-frame clones only, minus some. Clone size and the V and J calls come from that table; the DNA yielded D and trimming. The data contain 400,000 to 450,000 clones, 90% of them singletons. Allocation to cohorts depended on clinical history reported by the participants. Symptom resolution, clearance, or two negative PCRs marked the recovered donors of Cohort 3. The receptor comes from a man between 18 and 29 years old who had recovered from COVID-19. The sample taken for sequencing was PBMCs or T cells enriched from blood (not recorded which).

The CDR3: CAIKGEASDTQYF. For the CDR3, the DNA is TGTGCCATCAAAGGAGAAGCGTCAGATACGCAGTATTTT. The chain joins TRBV10-3 to TRBJ2-3, with D unresolved. Germline V gives CDR1 ENHRY, CDR2 SYGVKD. The V end was cut by 7 bases, the J end by 4 bases, with 12 bases between. The CDR3 is made up of 13 amino acids.